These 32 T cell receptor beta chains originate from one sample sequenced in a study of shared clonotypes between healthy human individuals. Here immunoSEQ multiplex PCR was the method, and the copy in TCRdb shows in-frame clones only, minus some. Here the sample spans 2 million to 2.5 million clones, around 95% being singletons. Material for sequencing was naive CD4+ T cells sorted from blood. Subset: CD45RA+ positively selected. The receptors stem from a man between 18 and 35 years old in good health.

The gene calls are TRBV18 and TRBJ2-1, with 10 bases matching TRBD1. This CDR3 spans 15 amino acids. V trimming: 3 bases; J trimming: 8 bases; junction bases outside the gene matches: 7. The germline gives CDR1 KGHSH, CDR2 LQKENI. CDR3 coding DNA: TGTGCCAGCTCACCTAGGGACAGGGGAAGCGATGAGCAGTTCTTC. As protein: CASSPRDRGSDEQFF.

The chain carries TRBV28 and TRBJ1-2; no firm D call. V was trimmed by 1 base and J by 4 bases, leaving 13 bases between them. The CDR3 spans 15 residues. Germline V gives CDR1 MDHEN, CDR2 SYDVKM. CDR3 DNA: TGTGCCAGCAGTTTATCCCGGTTAGAGGTCTATGGCTACACCTTC. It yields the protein CASSLSRLEVYGYTF.

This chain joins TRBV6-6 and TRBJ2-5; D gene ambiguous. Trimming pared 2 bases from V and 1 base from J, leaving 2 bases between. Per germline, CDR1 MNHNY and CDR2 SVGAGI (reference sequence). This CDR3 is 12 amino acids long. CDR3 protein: CASSYAQETQYF. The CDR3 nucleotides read TGTGCCAGCAGTTACGCCCAAGAGACCCAGTACTTC.

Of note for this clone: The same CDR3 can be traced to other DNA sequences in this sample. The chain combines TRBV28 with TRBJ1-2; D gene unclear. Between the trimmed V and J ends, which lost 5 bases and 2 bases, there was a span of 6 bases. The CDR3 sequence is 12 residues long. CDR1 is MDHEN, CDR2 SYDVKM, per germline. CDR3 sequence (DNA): TGTGCCAGCAGTCCCTCCAACTATGGCTACACCTTC. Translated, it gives CASSPSNYGYTF.

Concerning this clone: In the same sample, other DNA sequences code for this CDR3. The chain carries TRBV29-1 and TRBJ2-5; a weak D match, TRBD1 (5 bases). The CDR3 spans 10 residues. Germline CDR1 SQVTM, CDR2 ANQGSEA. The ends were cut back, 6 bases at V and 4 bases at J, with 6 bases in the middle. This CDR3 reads CSVGRETQYF. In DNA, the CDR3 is TGCAGCGTGGGGCGAGAGACCCAGTACTTC.

The CDR3 coding sequence is TGTGCCTGGAGTGTACCCCGGACAGGGCCTAACTATGGCTACACCTTC. It translates to CAWSVPRTGPNYGYTF. This chain links TRBV30 with TRBJ1-2; 8 bases agree with TRBD1. V trimming: 0 bases; J trimming: 0 bases; junction bases outside the gene matches: 6. There are 16 residues in the CDR3. The germline V gene encodes CDR1 GTSNPN and CDR2 SVGIG (reference sequence).

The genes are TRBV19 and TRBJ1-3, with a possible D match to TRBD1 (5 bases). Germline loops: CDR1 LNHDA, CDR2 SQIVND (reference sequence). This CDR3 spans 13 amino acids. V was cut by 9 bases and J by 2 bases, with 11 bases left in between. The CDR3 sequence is CASQGVPGNTIYF. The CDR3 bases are TGTGCCAGCCAGGGTGTCCCTGGAAACACCATATATTTT.

CDR3 coding DNA: TGTGCCAGCAGTCCCGGGACAGCCTTTACAAAACTGTTTTTT. Translation gives CASSPGTAFTKLFF. This chain uses TRBV27 with TRBJ1-4; 7 nucleotides agree with TRBD1. The J segment lost 10 bases and the V segment lost 5 bases, leaving 10 bases of the junction unmatched. The CDR3 extends over 14 amino acids. Germline CDR1 is MNHEY and CDR2 is SMNVEV (reference sequence).

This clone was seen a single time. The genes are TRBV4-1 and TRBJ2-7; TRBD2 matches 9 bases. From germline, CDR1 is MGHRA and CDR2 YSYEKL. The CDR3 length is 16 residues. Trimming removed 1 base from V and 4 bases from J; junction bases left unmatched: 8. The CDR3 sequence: CASSQGAGGIKYEQYF. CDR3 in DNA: TGCGCCAGCAGCCAAGGAGCGGGGGGAATAAAGTACGAGCAGTACTTC.

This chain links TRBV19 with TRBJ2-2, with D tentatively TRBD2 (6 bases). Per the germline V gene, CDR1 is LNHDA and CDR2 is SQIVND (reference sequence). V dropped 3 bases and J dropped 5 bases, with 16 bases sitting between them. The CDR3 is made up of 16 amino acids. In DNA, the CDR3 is TGTGCCAGTAGTATGTCTTTAGGAAGCGGGACCGGGGAGCTGTTTTTT. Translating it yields CASSMSLGSGTGELFF.

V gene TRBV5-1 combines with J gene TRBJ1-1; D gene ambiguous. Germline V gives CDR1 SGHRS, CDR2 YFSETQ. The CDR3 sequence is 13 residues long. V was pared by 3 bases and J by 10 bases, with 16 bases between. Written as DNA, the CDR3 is TGCGCCAGCAGCTCCTCCTTAACCGGTACAGCTTTCTTT. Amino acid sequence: CASSSSLTGTAFF.

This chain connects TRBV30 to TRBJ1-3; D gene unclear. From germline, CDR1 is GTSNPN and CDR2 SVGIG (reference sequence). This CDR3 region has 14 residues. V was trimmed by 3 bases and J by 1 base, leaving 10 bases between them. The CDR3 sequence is CAWRQKKSGNTIYF. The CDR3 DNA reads TGTGCCTGGAGACAGAAGAAATCTGGAAACACCATATATTTT.

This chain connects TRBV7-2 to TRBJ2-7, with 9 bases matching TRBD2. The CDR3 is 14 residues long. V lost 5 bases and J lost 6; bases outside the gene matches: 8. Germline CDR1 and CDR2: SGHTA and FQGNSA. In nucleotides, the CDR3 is TGTGCCAGCAGCGCGGGACTAGCATTCCGCGAGCAGTACTTC. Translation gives CASSAGLAFREQYF.

The CDR3 sequence: CASSLATYEQYF. CDR3 nucleotide sequence: TGTGCCAGCAGCCTCGCAACCTACGAGCAGTACTTC. The rearrangement links TRBV6-6 to TRBJ2-7; D uncertain. The CDR3 loop spans 12 amino acids. V lost 6 bases and J 2 bases, leaving 8 bases between the germline ends. Germline CDR1 reads MNHNY; CDR2 reads SVGAGI (reference sequence).

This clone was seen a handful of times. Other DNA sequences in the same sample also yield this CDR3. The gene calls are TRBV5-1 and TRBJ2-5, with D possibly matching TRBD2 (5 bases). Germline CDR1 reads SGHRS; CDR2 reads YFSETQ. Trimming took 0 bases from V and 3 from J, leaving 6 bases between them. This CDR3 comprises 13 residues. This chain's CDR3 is CASSLGEKETQYF. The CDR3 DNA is TGCGCCAGCAGCTTGGGGGAGAAAGAGACCCAGTACTTC. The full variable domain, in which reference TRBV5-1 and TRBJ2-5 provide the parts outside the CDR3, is KAGVTQTPRYLIKTRGQQVTLSCSPISGHRSVSWYQQTPGQGLQFLFEYFSETQRNKGNFPGRFSGRQFSNSRSEMNVSTLELGDSALYLCASSLGEKETQYFGPGTRLLVL.

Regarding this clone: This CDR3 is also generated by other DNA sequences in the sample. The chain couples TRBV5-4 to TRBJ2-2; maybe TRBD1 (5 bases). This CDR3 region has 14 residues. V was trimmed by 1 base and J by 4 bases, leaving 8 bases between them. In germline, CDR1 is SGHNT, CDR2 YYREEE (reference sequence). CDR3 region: CASSLTGSTGELFF. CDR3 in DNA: TGTGCCAGCAGCTTGACAGGAAGCACCGGGGAGCTGTTTTTT.

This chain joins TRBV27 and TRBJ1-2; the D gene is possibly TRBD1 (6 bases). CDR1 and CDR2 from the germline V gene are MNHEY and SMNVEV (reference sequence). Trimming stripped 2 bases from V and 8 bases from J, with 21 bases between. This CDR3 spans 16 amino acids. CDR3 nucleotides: TGTGCCAGCAGTTTAATTCCGGACAGCTATCCTCGGGGCTACACCTTC. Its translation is CASSLIPDSYPRGYTF.

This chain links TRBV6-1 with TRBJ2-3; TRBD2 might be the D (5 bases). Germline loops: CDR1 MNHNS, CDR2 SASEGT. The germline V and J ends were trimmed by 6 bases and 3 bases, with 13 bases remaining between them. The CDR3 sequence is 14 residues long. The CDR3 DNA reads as TGTGCCAGCAGCTCTAGCCCGGGGACAGATACGCAGTATTTT. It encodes CASSSSPGTDTQYF.

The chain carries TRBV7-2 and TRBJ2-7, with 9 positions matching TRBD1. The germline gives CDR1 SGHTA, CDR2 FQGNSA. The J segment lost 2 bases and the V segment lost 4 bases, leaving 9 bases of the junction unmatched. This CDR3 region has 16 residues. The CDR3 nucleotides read TGTGCCAGCAGCTCCCTGCCGGGACAGGGAACCTACGAGCAGTACTTC. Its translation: CASSSLPGQGTYEQYF.

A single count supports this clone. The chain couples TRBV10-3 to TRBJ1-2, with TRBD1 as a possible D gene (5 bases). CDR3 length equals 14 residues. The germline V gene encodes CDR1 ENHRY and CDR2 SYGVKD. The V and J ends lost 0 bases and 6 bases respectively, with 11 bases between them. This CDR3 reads CAISESPGRDGYTF. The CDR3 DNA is TGTGCCATCAGTGAGTCGCCAGGGAGGGATGGCTACACCTTC.

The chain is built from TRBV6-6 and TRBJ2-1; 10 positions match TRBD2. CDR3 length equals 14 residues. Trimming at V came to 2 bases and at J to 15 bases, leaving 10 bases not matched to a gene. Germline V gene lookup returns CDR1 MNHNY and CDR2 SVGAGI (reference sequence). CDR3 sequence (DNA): TGTGCCAGCAGTTACGGGGCTAGCGGGAGTTTACCGTTCTTC. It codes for CASSYGASGSLPFF.

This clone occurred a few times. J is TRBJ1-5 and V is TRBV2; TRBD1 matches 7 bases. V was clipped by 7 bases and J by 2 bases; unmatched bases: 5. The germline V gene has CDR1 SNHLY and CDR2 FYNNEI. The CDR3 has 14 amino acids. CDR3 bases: TGTGCCAGCACTACCGGACAGGGCAATCAGCCCCAGCATTTT. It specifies CASTTGQGNQPQHF.

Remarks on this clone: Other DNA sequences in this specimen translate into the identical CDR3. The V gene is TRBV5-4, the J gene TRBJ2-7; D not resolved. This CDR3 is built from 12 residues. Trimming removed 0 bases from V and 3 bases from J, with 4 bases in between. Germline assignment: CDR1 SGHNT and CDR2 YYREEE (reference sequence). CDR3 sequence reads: CASSLASYEQYF. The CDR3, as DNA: TGTGCCAGCAGCTTGGCTAGCTACGAGCAGTACTTC.

The CDR3 loop reads CASTEVGGSNEKLFF. CDR3 nucleotide sequence: TGTGCCAGCACCGAGGTGGGGGGATCTAATGAAAAACTGTTTTTT. The chain links TRBV6-6 to TRBJ1-4; maybe TRBD1 (5 bases). Trimming removed 7 bases at V and 3 bases at J, with 15 bases between. Germline CDR1 is MNHNY and CDR2 is SVGAGI (reference sequence). The CDR3 spans 15 residues.

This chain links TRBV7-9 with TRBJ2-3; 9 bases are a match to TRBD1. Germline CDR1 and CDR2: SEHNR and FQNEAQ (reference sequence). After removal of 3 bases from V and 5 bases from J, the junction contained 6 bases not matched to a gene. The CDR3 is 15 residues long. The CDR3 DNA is TGTGCCAGCAGCTTCGACAGGGGGGTAAAAGATACGCAGTATTTT. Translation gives CASSFDRGVKDTQYF.

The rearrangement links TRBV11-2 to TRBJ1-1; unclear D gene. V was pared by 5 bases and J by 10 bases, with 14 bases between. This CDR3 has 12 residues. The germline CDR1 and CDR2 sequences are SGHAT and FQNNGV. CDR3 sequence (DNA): TGTGCCAGCAGCCTAACAGCGTACGGAGCTTTCTTT. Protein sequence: CASSLTAYGAFF.

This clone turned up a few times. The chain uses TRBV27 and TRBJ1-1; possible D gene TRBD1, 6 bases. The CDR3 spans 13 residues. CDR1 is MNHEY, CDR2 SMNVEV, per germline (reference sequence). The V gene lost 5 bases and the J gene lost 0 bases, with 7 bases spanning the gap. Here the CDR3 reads CASSTGLNTEAFF. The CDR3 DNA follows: TGTGCCAGCAGTACAGGGTTGAACACTGAAGCTTTCTTT.

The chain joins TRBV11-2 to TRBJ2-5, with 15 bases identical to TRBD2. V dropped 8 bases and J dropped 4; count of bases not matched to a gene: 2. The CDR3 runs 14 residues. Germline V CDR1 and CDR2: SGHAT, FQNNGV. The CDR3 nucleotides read TGTGCCAGCGGGGGACTAGCGGGAGGAGAGACCCAGTACTTC. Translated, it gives CASGGLAGGETQYF. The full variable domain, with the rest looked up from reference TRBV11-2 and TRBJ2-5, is EAGVAQSPRYKIIEKRQSVAFWCNPISGHATLYWYQQILGQGPKLLIQFQNNGVVDDSQLPKDRFSAERLKGVDSTLKIQPAKLEDSAVYLCASGGLAGGETQYFGPGTRLLVL.

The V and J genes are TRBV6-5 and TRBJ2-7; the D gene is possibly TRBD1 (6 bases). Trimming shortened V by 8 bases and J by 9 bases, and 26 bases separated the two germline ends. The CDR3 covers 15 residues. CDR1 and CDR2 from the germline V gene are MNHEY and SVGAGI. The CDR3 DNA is TGTGCCAGCCAGACCGGGCAGGGGACACTACGAGGGCAGTACTTC. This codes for CASQTGQGTLRGQYF.

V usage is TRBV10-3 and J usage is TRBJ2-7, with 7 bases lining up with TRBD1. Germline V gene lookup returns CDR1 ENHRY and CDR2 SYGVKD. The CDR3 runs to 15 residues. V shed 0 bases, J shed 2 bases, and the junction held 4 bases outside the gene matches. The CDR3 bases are TGTGCCATCAGTGAGTCCTCGACAGGGACCTACGAGCAGTACTTC. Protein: CAISESSTGTYEQYF.

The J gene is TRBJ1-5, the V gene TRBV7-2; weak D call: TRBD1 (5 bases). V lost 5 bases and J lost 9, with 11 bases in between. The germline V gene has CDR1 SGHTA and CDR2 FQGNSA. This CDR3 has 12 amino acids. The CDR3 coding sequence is TGTGCCAGCAGCGACGACAGCCCGCCCCAGCATTTT. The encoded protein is CASSDDSPPQHF.

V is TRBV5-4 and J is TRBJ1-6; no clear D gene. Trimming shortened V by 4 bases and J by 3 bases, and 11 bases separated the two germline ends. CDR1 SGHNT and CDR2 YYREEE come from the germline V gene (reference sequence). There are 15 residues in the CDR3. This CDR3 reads CASSASAGYNSPLHF. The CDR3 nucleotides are TGTGCCAGCAGCGCATCCGCCGGCTATAATTCACCCCTCCACTTT.